A selection of T cell receptor beta chains follows, all from one sample in a study of CD8 T cells in ankylosing spondylitis. TCRdb reanalysed the 5' RACE reads using MiXCR and keeps one entry per CDR3 protein. The sample includes roughly 250,000 distinct CDR3 sequences, about 10% of them seen just once. Material: blood, either unsorted or a sorted T cell fraction (not recorded which). These receptors all stem from a male donor with ankylosing spondylitis or in good health (not recorded which). Both conserved end residues are part of each CDR3. The D gene is left open where the match is weak. Some rows have no size entry. The others give once, few or many, or a class for an expanded clone.

size: few; D: TRBD2; J: TRBJ2-7; V: TRBV7-2; DNA: TGTGCCAGCAGCCCCATAGCGGGAGGGCTCGAGCAGTACTTC; CDR3: CASSPIAGGLEQYF
size: many; D: NA; J: TRBJ2-2; V: TRBV7-2; DNA: TGTGCCAGCATCCCGGGGGCGGGGGTGAACACCGGGGAGCTGTTTTTT; CDR3: CASIPGAGVNTGELFF
size: few; D: NA; J: TRBJ2-4; V: TRBV20-1; DNA: TGCAGTGCTCCCGGACCGATAGCCAAAAACATTCAGTACTTC; CDR3: CSAPGPIAKNIQYF
size: many; D: TRBD2; J: TRBJ2-3; V: TRBV27; DNA: TGTGCCAGCAGTTTATCCCTGCTTTTACTAGCGGGGGGCCCAGATACGCAGTATTTT; CDR3: CASSLSLLLLAGGPDTQYF
size: many; D: NA; J: TRBJ2-3; V: TRBV4-1; DNA: TGCGCCAGCAGCCAACGGGTTCTGGCAGATACGCAGTATTTT; CDR3: CASSQRVLADTQYF
size: many; D: TRBD2; J: TRBJ2-2; V: TRBV2; DNA: TGTGCCAGCAGTGAGCGGGAGGGTACCGGGGAGCTGTTTTTT; CDR3: CASSEREGTGELFF
size: NA; D: TRBD2; J: TRBJ2-5; V: TRBV11-2; DNA: TGTGCCAGCGGACCCTGGGCGGGAGGAGAGACCCAGTACTTC; CDR3: CASGPWAGGETQYF
size: many; D: TRBD1; J: TRBJ2-7; V: TRBV4-1; DNA: TGCGCCAGCAGCCAAGCTCGGGACAGGGCCCCCTACGAGCAGTACTTC; CDR3: CASSQARDRAPYEQYF
size: NA; D: TRBD2; J: TRBJ2-3; V: TRBV20-1; DNA: TGCAGTGCTAGAGCCCTAGCGGGGCGAAGCACAGATACGCAGTATTTT; CDR3: CSARALAGRSTDTQYF
size: many; D: NA; J: TRBJ1-3; V: TRBV15; DNA: TGTGCCACTACACGGGGGTCCGGAAACACCATATATTTT; CDR3: CATTRGSGNTIYF
size: many; D: NA; J: TRBJ2-1; V: TRBV6-1; DNA: TGTGCCAGCAGGGACACTGCCTACAATGAGCAGTTCTTC; CDR3: CASRDTAYNEQFF
size: many; D: TRBD2; J: TRBJ2-1; V: TRBV27; DNA: TGTGCCAGCAGTTTATCCCCTAGCGGGTCTTGGGAGCAGTTCTTC; CDR3: CASSLSPSGSWEQFF
size: many; D: NA; J: TRBJ1-5; V: TRBV2; DNA: TGTGCCAGCGGACCCCGGGCCTCCAATCAGCCCCAGCATTTT; CDR3: CASGPRASNQPQHF
size: many; D: NA; J: TRBJ2-3; V: TRBV27; DNA: TGTGCCAGCAGACCCCTGGAGCGGCCCACAGATACGCAGTATTTT; CDR3: CASRPLERPTDTQYF
size: many; D: NA; J: TRBJ1-1; V: TRBV5-1; DNA: TGCGCCAGCAGCTTGGCCGACACTGAAGCTTTCTTT; CDR3: CASSLADTEAFF
size: NA; D: NA; J: TRBJ2-1; V: TRBV4-2; DNA: TGTGCCAGCAGCCAACAGATTGTAGCGAGGAACAATGAGCAGTTCTTC; CDR3: CASSQQIVARNNEQFF
size: many; D: NA; J: TRBJ2-7; V: TRBV4-1; DNA: TGCGCCAGCAGCTACCAGCGAGTCTCGAAGGACTTC; CDR3: CASSYQRVSKDF
size: NA; D: TRBD1; J: TRBJ1-2; V: TRBV5-6; DNA: TGTGCCAGCAGCTTGACAGGGGGTAGCTACACCTTC; CDR3: CASSLTGGSYTF
size: many; D: NA; J: TRBJ2-2; V: TRBV11-2; DNA: TGTGCCAGCAGCTTAGACAAAGGCACCGGGGAGCTGTTTTTT; CDR3: CASSLDKGTGELFF
size: NA; D: NA; J: TRBJ2-7; V: TRBV20-1; DNA: TGCAGTGCTGCTGGGGGGAAAGTCGAGCAGTACTTC; CDR3: CSAAGGKVEQYF